Each of the 4 T cell receptor beta chains below was sequenced from the same sample in a study of cytomegalovirus exposure and HLA in healthy donors (dated by TCRdb to 2016 to 2017). The method behind the library was the immunoSEQ multiplex PCR assay. A mixture of 60 forward primers for TCR Vbeta segments and 13 reverse primers for TCR Jbeta segments was used in the multiplex PCR. TCRdb re-hosts the immuneACCESS table, in-frame sequences only. Its copies lack some clones; in the studies checked, an unresolved V gene accounts for under half of them, and the cause for the rest is not known. Across this sample there are some 150,000 clones, with roughly four fifths seen only once. About 3.2% of the sample belongs to the ten largest clones. The sequenced material came from PBMCs. These receptors all stem from a man aged 18 to 29 in good health and CMV-seropositive.

This sequence joins TRBV28 and TRBJ1-1, with a weak D call TRBD1 (5 bases). From germline, CDR1 is MDHEN and CDR2 SYDVKM. The V and J ends lost 7 bases and 5 bases respectively, with 14 bases between them. CDR3 length equals 13 residues. CDR3 DNA sequence: TGTGCCAGCATAGCGGGGGGAAAAACTGAAGCTTTCTTT. Amino acids: CASIAGGKTEAFF. The full variable domain, its missing parts supplied by reference TRBV28 and TRBJ1-1, is DVKVTQSSRYLVKRTGEKVFLECVQDMDHENMFWYRQDPGLGLRLIYFSYDVKMKEKGDIPEGYSVSREKKERFSLILESASTNQTSMYLCASIAGGKTEAFFGQGTRLTVV.

This chain connects TRBV19 to TRBJ1-4, with 9 nucleotides matching TRBD1. J gave up 10 bases and V 7 bases, and 13 bases lay outside the gene matches. The CDR3 runs to 15 residues. Germline assignment: CDR1 LNHDA and CDR2 SQIVND (reference sequence). The CDR3 reads CASTLFTGGAGKLFF. For the CDR3, the DNA is TGTGCCAGTACCCTTTTTACAGGGGGCGCCGGAAAACTGTTTTTT.

This chain connects TRBV4-2 to TRBJ2-3; possible D gene TRBD2, 5 bases. The CDR3 has 13 amino acids. Per germline, CDR1 LGHNA and CDR2 YNFKEQ. Trimming removed 0 bases from V and 6 bases from J, with 7 bases in between. The CDR3 reads CASSQDGGDTQYF. CDR3 coding DNA: TGTGCCAGCAGCCAAGATGGAGGTGATACGCAGTATTTT.

This rearrangement joins TRBV2 to TRBJ2-2; no clear D gene. Trimming took 4 bases from V and 2 from J, leaving 11 bases between them. The CDR3 has 15 residues. Germline CDR1 reads SNHLY; CDR2 reads FYNNEI. The CDR3 region has the DNA TGTGCCAGCAGTGGAGGCTTTTCTAACACCGGGGAGCTGTTTTTT. Translation gives CASSGGFSNTGELFF.